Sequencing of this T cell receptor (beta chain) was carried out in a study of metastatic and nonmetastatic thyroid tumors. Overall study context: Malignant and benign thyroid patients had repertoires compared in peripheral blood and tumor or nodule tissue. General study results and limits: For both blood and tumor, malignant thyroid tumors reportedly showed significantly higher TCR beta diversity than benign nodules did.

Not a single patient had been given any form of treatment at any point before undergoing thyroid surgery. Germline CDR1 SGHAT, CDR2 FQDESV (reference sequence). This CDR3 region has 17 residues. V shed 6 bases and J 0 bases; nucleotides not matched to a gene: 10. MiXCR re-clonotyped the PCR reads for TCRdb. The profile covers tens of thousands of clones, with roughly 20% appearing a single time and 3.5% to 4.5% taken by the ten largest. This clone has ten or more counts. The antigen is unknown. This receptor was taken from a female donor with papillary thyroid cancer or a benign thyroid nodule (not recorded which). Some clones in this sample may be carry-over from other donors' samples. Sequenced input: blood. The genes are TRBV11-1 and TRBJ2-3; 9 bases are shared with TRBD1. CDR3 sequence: CASRHGTGSSSTDTQYF. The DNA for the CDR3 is TGTGCCAGCAGGCACGGGACAGGGTCCTCCAGCACAGATACGCAGTATTTT. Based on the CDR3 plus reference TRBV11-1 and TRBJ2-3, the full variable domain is EAEVAQSPRYKITEKSQAVAFWCDPISGHATLYWYRQILGQGPELLVQFQDESVVDDSQLPKDRFSAERLKGVDSTLKIQPAELGDSAMYLCASRHGTGSSSTDTQYFGPGTRLTVL.